This T cell receptor (beta chain) appears in the sequencing data of a study of T-cell memory formation after mild COVID-19. Study observations and caveats: Some clones that responded turned up in pre-infection memory, which suggests that cross-reactive memory joined in. Chiefly within CM and EM were the contracting CD4+ clones; CD8+ ones were within EMRA.

TCRdb processed the 5' RACE reads anew with MiXCR; each CDR3 protein has one entry. The table records roughly 350,000 distinct CDR3 sequences, approximately 27% of them present only once. Details on this clonotype: Antigen specificity is unknown.

The CDR3 runs 13 residues. Looked up from germline, CDR1 is DFQATT and CDR2 is SNEGSKA (reference sequence). V was pared by 3 bases and J by 4 bases, with 13 bases between. This TCR derives from an adult woman who had mild COVID-19 (a few samples of this study predate the infection). Cell type and time point are not known. The sequenced sample consisted of PBMCs or a T cell subset sorted from them (not recorded which). V usage is TRBV20-1 and J usage is TRBJ2-7; D possibly corresponds to TRBD2 (6 bases). CDR3: CSARGGKGYEQYF. The DNA of the CDR3 is TGCAGTGCTAGGGGGGGAAAGGGTTACGAGCAGTACTTC.